The rows below give T cell receptor beta chains drawn from one sample of a study of blood T cell repertoires in COVID-19. Sequencing used immunoSEQ multiplex PCR; TCRdb keeps in-frame clones, though not all of them. The sample has about 60,000 clones, approximately 90% seen once. Sequencing was performed on peripheral blood. Every receptor here comes from a human donor in a cohort sampled during active COVID-19. Both conserved end residues are part of each CDR3. The D gene is left open where the match is weak. Expanded clones are given a class, and other clones once, few, many or no size at all.

size	V	D	J	CDR3	DNA
once	TRBV5-1	NA	TRBJ2-7	CASSLGGRQTYEQYF	TGCGCCAGCAGCTTGGGTGGCAGGCAAACCTACGAGCAGTACTTC
NA	TRBV4-1	TRBD1	TRBJ1-4	CASSKGQGVTNEKLFF	TGCGCCAGCAGCAAGGGACAGGGTGTTACTAATGAAAAACTGTTTTTT
NA	TRBV30	NA	TRBJ1-4	CAWSVRVGETNEKLFF	TGTGCCTGGAGTGTACGAGTAGGGGAAACTAATGAAAAACTGTTTTTT
NA	TRBV5-1	TRBD1	TRBJ2-5	CASSLVGTGRPQETQYF	TGCGCCAGCAGCTTGGTTGGGACAGGGAGGCCTCAAGAGACCCAGTACTTC
once	TRBV4-3	NA	TRBJ1-1	CASSQAGDRLNTEAFF	TGCGCCAGCAGCCAAGCCGGCGACAGGCTGAACACTGAAGCTTTCTTT
few	TRBV7-9	NA	TRBJ1-6	CASSLQGYNSPLHF	TGTGCCAGCAGCCTCCAGGGTTATAATTCACCCCTCCACTTT
NA	TRBV29-1	NA	TRBJ1-1	CSVEKSLNTEAFF	TGCAGCGTTGAAAAGAGCCTGAACACTGAAGCTTTCTTT
NA	TRBV19	NA	TRBJ2-2	CASSIPPGWELFF	TGTGCCAGTAGTATCCCCCCAGGGTGGGAGCTGTTTTTT
once	TRBV4-3	NA	TRBJ2-7	CASSQWSGGTYEQYF	TGCGCCAGCAGCCAATGGAGCGGTGGCACCTACGAGCAGTACTTC
NA	TRBV30	TRBD1	TRBJ2-1	CAWSATGGRYNEQFF	TGTGCCTGGAGTGCTACAGGGGGCAGGTACAATGAGCAGTTCTTC
NA	TRBV5-1	TRBD1	TRBJ2-7	CASSSPGQGTLAEQYF	TGCGCCAGCAGCTCCCCTGGACAGGGGACCCTCGCCGAGCAGTACTTC
few	TRBV6-2/TRBV6-3	NA	TRBJ2-7	CASSPRAATYEQYF	TGTGCCAGCAGCCCCAGGGCGGCGACCTACGAGCAGTACTTC
NA	TRBV30	NA	TRBJ1-5	CAWREPGGGNQPQHF	TGTGCCTGGAGGGAACCCGGGGGTGGCAATCAGCCCCAGCATTTT
NA	TRBV7-8	NA	TRBJ2-7	CASSFGSSYEQYF	TGTGCCAGCAGCTTTGGGAGCTCCTACGAGCAGTACTTC
once	TRBV20-1	NA	TRBJ1-1	CSLTEAFF	TGCTCACTCACTGAAGCTTTCTTT
NA	TRBV5-1	NA	TRBJ1-2	CASSNVPTGPYGYTF	TGCGCCAGCAGCAACGTACCGACAGGACCCTATGGCTACACCTTC
NA	TRBV18	NA	TRBJ2-7	CASSPLEGAIHEYF	TGTGCCAGCTCACCACTGGAGGGGGCGATTCACGAGTACTTC
NA	TRBV6-1	NA	TRBJ2-4	CASSEVGTWTVLAKNIQYF	TGTGCCAGCAGTGAAGTCGGTACTTGGACAGTACTAGCCAAAAACATTCAGTACTTC
NA	TRBV27	TRBD2	TRBJ2-1	CASSLTSGIYNEQFF	TGTGCCAGCAGTTTGACTAGCGGGATCTACAATGAGCAGTTCTTC
NA	TRBV18	TRBD1	TRBJ2-2	CASSPAGQGTTGELFF	TGTGCCAGCTCACCAGCGGGACAGGGGACGACCGGGGAGCTGTTTTTT